The 11 T cell receptor beta chains presented below share a single source sample, sequenced in a study of blood T cell repertoires in COVID-19. Using immunoSEQ multiplex PCR, the repertoire was profiled, and TCRdb retains in-frame clones only, with some absent. The sample carries about 240,000 clones, 75% to 90% recorded once. Sequenced material: PBMCs or T cells enriched from blood (not recorded which). The receptors here all came from a woman aged 40 to 50 with acute COVID-19.

In regard to this clone: Other DNA sequences in the sample encode the same CDR3. The chain joins TRBV11-2 to TRBJ2-7; D unresolved. This CDR3 has 12 residues. Germline V gives CDR1 SGHAT, CDR2 FQNNGV. V lost 4 bases, J lost 0 bases, and 4 bases lay in between. The CDR3 loop reads CASSSSSYEQYF. Written as DNA, the CDR3 is TGTGCCAGCAGCTCCAGCTCCTACGAGCAGTACTTC.

This chain links TRBV20-1 with TRBJ1-4, with D hard to call. The germline gives CDR1 DFQATT, CDR2 SNEGSKA (reference sequence). Trimming pared 7 bases from V and 5 bases from J, leaving 5 bases between. This CDR3 has 10 amino acids. In nucleotides, the CDR3 is TGCAGTGGGCAAAATGAAAAACTGTTTTTT. It specifies CSGQNEKLFF.

The chain carries TRBV18 and TRBJ2-3; 10 bases agree with TRBD2. The germline V gene encodes CDR1 KGHSH and CDR2 LQKENI. Germline trimming cut 8 bases from V and 2 bases from J; bases unmatched to any gene: 10. The CDR3 runs 16 residues. In DNA, the CDR3 is TGTGCCAGCCGGCGTGGGACTAGCGACAACACAGATACGCAGTATTTT. It encodes CASRRGTSDNTDTQYF.

The gene calls are TRBV7-6 and TRBJ2-7, with a weak D call TRBD2 (6 bases). The germline gives CDR1 SGHVS, CDR2 FNYEAQ. The CDR3 consists of 15 residues. V lost 0 bases and J 2 bases, leaving 11 bases between the germline ends. As DNA, the CDR3 is TGTGCCAGCAGCTTAGCGGACGGGAGTACCTACGAGCAGTACTTC. Encoded protein: CASSLADGSTYEQYF. The whole variable domain, filled in from reference TRBV7-6 and TRBJ2-7, reads GAGVSQSPRYKVTKRGQDVALRCDPISGHVSLYWYRQALGQGPEFLTYFNYEAQQDKSGLPNDRFSAERPEGSISTLTIQRTEQRDSAMYRCASSLADGSTYEQYFGPGTRLTVT.

The gene calls are TRBV29-1 and TRBJ2-1, with 10 bases aligning to TRBD2. The CDR3 runs to 13 residues. J lost 11 bases, V lost 5 bases, and 9 bases had no gene match. The V gene's germline CDR1 is SQVTM and CDR2 ANQGSEA. For the CDR3, the DNA is TGCAGCGTTTTGGCTAGCGGGAGTCGTAAGCAGTTCTTC. This translates into CSVLASGSRKQFF.

CDR3 in DNA: TGTGCCAGCAGTTACCGCGGTAGGACTAGCGAGACCTACGAGCAGTACTTC. It specifies CASSYRGRTSETYEQYF. The V gene is TRBV6-2 or TRBV6-3, the J gene TRBJ2-7; 9 bases are shared with TRBD2. The V gene's germline CDR1 is MNHEY and CDR2 SVGEGT. This CDR3 has 17 amino acids. Germline trimming cut 2 bases from V and 2 bases from J; bases unmatched to any gene: 10.

This chain links TRBV30 with TRBJ2-1; 12 nucleotides line up with TRBD2. After removal of 4 bases from V and 9 bases from J, the junction contained 7 bases not matched to a gene. The CDR3 has 14 amino acids. From germline, CDR1 is GTSNPN and CDR2 SVGIG (reference sequence). This chain's CDR3 is CAWNRLAGEGEQFF. The CDR3 nucleotides are TGTGCCTGGAACCGACTAGCGGGAGAGGGTGAGCAGTTCTTC.

The genes are TRBV24-1 and TRBJ1-2, with D hard to call. The CDR3 sequence is 16 residues long. Trimming took off 3 bases at V and 0 bases at J, with 13 bases between the two ends. The germline gives CDR1 KGHDR, CDR2 SFDVKD. CDR3 protein: CATSDVAGTSNYGYTF. The CDR3 coding sequence is TGTGCCACCAGTGATGTCGCGGGCACCTCTAACTATGGCTACACCTTC.

The J gene is TRBJ2-7, the V gene TRBV10-1, with TRBD2 identical over 8 bases. The germline V gene encodes CDR1 WNHNN and CDR2 SYGVQD (reference sequence). The CDR3 is 14 amino acids. The V gene end was trimmed by 4 bases and the J gene end by 2 bases; junction bases not matched to a gene: 4. CDR3: CASSVGTSAYEQYF. CDR3 nucleotide sequence: TGCGCCAGCAGTGTGGGGACTAGTGCCTACGAGCAGTACTTC.

This sequence joins TRBV10-3 and TRBJ2-5, with 7 bases identical to TRBD2. J lost 6 bases, V lost 0 bases, and 10 bases had no gene match. Per germline, CDR1 ENHRY and CDR2 SYGVKD. This CDR3 region has 16 residues. For the CDR3, the DNA is TGTGCCATCAGTGAGTCGAGGTCTAGCGGTAGCAAGACCCAGTACTTC. Its protein is CAISESRSSGSKTQYF.

The CDR3 DNA is TGCGCCAGCAGCCCCAACCCAGACAAACCCTACGAGCAGTACTTC. Translation: CASSPNPDKPYEQYF. The rearrangement uses TRBV5-1 and TRBJ2-7; D gene ambiguous. Germline V gene lookup returns CDR1 SGHRS and CDR2 YFSETQ. This CDR3 comprises 15 residues. V lost 4 bases and J lost 2, with 16 bases in between.